This T cell receptor (beta chain) was profiled in a study of cytomegalovirus exposure and HLA in healthy donors. It was with 60 Vbeta and 13 Jbeta primers that the PCR ran. Data came from immunoSEQ multiplex PCR; TCRdb stores just in-frame clones and leaves some out. Of more than 85,000 clones in the sample, approximately 80% were seen once. The V end lost 4 bases, the J end lost 0 bases, and 8 bases lay between the germline ends. The germline gives CDR1 SGHKS, CDR2 YYEKEE (reference sequence). The length of the CDR3 is 14 residues. The sequence derives from a man between 25 and 39 years old in good health and CMV-seropositive. Sequencing was carried out using PBMCs. This chain joins TRBV5-5 and TRBJ1-3; D perhaps matches TRBD1 (6 bases). CDR3 nucleotides: TGTGCCAGCAGCCGAGGGGGCTCTGGAAACACCATATATTTT. Protein sequence: CASSRGGSGNTIYF.